This T cell receptor beta chain was recorded in a study of T cells in Graves' hyperthyroidism and ophthalmopathy (dated by TCRdb to between 2018 and 2021). About the study as a whole: Peripheral blood was collected at initial diagnosis, before any treatment. The 85 to 100 discovery patients were divided at random into training and test sets in a 7:3 ratio. The study also compared thyroid tissue and blood T-cell repertoires from 5 to 7 Graves' hyperthyroidism patients. Whether ophthalmopathy could be predicted prospectively was tested in an independent validation cohort made up of 18 hyperthyroidism patients plus 17 patients who later progressed to ophthalmopathy. TCR V-J signatures able to tell the groups apart were searched for in a discovery cohort of more than 90 patients, of whom 43 had Graves' ophthalmopathy and more than 55 had stable Graves' hyperthyroidism. According to the paper, TCR Vbeta CDR3 sequencing was carried out on about 140 peripheral blood samples, which came from 40 to 45 ophthalmopathy, under 85 hyperthyroidism and 17 progressor patients. Following sampling, methimazole starting at 30 mg daily was given to hyperthyroidism patients, and high-dose intravenous methylprednisolone was given to ophthalmopathy patients.

A patient counted as having stable Graves' hyperthyroidism if no progression to ophthalmopathy occurred over 18 months of follow-up. The hyperthyroidism patients were between 18 and 65 years old and newly diagnosed, with a disease duration of less than 2 months. The study excluded patients with uncontrolled infections, other autoimmune diseases, pregnancy or lactation. Diagnoses were established on the basis of clinical symptoms, serum thyroxine and TRAb, thyroid ultrasound, and orbital computed tomography. PBMCs were isolated from more than 8 ml of fresh peripheral blood by Ficoll-Paque density gradient centrifugation. Total RNA was extracted using Trizol reagent, and RNA quality was assessed on an Agilent 2100 Bioanalyzer. Amplification of TCR beta CDR3 regions was carried out from RNA transcripts. For the first round of RT-PCR on the TCR CDR3, the HTBI primer set was used together with the Qiagen OneStep RT-PCR kit. The libraries were constructed in a second round of multiplex PCR and then size-selected and purified. Sequencing of the libraries was done on an Illumina HiSeq2000 using paired-end 100 bp reads. The published analysis was carried out like this. SOAPnuke was used to process the raw data, removing reads that contained adapters or uncalled bases, had a mean Phred below 15, or lacked an exact match to the constant primer or identifier. COPE v1.2.5 was used to merge high-quality paired reads, and clonotypes were defined as unique nucleotide sequences. MiTCR v1.1 was used to align the clonotypes against IMGT TRBV, TRBD and TRBJ reference segments. Analysis was restricted to V-J combinations with a frequency above 0.0001, which covered roughly 99% of repertoires. The TCS score was defined as F50 (clonal expansion) divided by E x V (chaos), with BLOSUM62-based TCRdist calculated between CDR3 peptides within each V-J. Welch's t-statistics and random forest reduced approximately 520 V-J features to 10 to 15, which were used in a naive Bayes classifier (R e1071). TCRdb reanalyzed the raw reads on its own, using fastp at Q25 for trimming and MiXCR for clone calling, and kept in-frame beta chains. A single entry per CDR3 protein holds the most common genes and DNA from its merged rows. Clone size and V and J calls follow TCRdb, not the original study. In all, the sample holds some 460,000 distinct CDR3 sequences, and 15% to 19% of those were seen once. Jointly, the top ten make up roughly 15% of the sample.

This clonotype was observed many times. Its antigen remains undetermined. One base away there is no much larger clone; base qualities are not given. V is cut back by 0 bases and J by 9 bases, with 6 bases in the junction unmatched. The CDR3 runs 15 amino acids, cysteine and phenylalanine included. The sequence is cut down to CDR3 DNA, 45 bases in frame from base 1. CDR1 SGHRS and CDR2 YFSETQ were looked up in the germline V gene. The paper's findings and limits, for the study overall: Sample size was not statistically predetermined, and investigators were not blinded to group allocation. A 13 V-J signature model separated ophthalmopathy from stable hyperthyroidism, with around 91% sensitivity and 81% to 83% specificity in cross-validation and 80%/75% in testing. During validation, the model predicted progression to ophthalmopathy a median of about 5.9 months ahead of onset, with around 71% sensitivity and 72.22% specificity. Blood samples also contained most of the expanded thyroid clonotypes (frequency above 0.001), which suggests that blood repertoires may reflect thyroid immune responses.

The TCR originated in a woman between 18 and 29 years old with Graves' hyperthyroidism. The sample comprised blood. The chain links TRBV5-1 with TRBJ1-6; 7 central nucleotides agree with TRBD1. This receptor carries the CDR3 CASSLAGTASSPLHF. The nucleotides are TGCGCCAGCAGCTTGGCCGGGACAGCAAGTTCACCCCTCCACTTT.